Sequencing of this T cell receptor (beta chain) was carried out in a study of blood T cell repertoires in COVID-19. Study-wide background: The United States, Italy and Spain were the sources of the acute and convalescent COVID-19 samples. Sources were T cells, B-cell-depleted T cells, or PBMCs; the material itself was cDNA or gDNA.

Trimming stripped 2 bases from V and 2 bases from J, with 10 bases between. The CDR3 covers 15 residues. CDR1 and CDR2 from the germline V gene are MNHEY and SVGAGI. A Seattle source enrolled patients during active infection and followed them longitudinally. Study processing details: Amplification from reference gene primers served as the basis for estimated nucleated cell counts. Assay: immunoSEQ multiplex PCR; the TCRdb copy retains only in-frame clones and omits some. That table gives V, J and clone size, and the DNA gave D and trimming. The table includes 68,000 or so clones, nearly 90% detected once.

The sample consisted of peripheral blood. The rearrangement uses TRBV6-5 and TRBJ1-5; D is ambiguous. The sequence was collected from a woman in her forties or fifties with COVID-19, enrolled during active disease. The CDR3: CASSYTASGNQPQHF. DNA for the CDR3: TGTGCCAGCAGTTACACCGCCAGCGGCAATCAGCCCCAGCATTTT.